Detailed here is one T cell receptor (beta chain). The authors sorted CD4+ naive, central memory, regulatory and stem cell-like memory cells via CD45RO/CCR7/CD25/CD127/CD95/CD27. V gave up 0 bases and J gave up 9 bases; unmatched junction bases: 6. Germline V gene sequence: CDR1 SGHDT, CDR2 YYEEEE. The CDR3 contains 14 residues. This entry is derived from a study of beta chain features in type 1 diabetes. Overall study context: No age, gender or cell yield differences were seen between patients and healthy donors. The study examined 90 million to 130 million sorted cells across all samples.

cDNA synthesis used the whole RNA isolate, giving expressed TCRB sequences. Generated by immunoSEQ multiplex PCR, the TCRdb table keeps only in-frame clones and is missing some. The table records 350,000 or so clones, about 18% of them present only once. The chain employs TRBV5-6 and TRBJ2-4, with 7 bases lining up with TRBD1. What was sequenced was naive CD4+ T cells from blood. The origin of this receptor is a woman younger than 30 in good health. The CDR3 nucleotides read TGTGCCAGCAGCTTGGGAGGGGGCGAGGGCATTCAGTACTTC. This translates into CASSLGGGEGIQYF.